The clone carrying this T cell receptor beta chain was seen a few times. The source of the sample is a study of OX40 agonist ivuxolimab in advanced cancers. CDR1 SGHTA and CDR2 FQGNSA come from the germline V gene. V lost 9 bases to trimming and J lost 6 bases, with 11 bases between them. The length of the CDR3 is 11 residues. The assay was immunoSEQ multiplex PCR, and TCRdb's table has in-frame clones only and misses some. Of 55,000 to 75,000 clones listed, around 85% are singletons. Exclusion applied to patients with autoimmune disease history or systemic immunosuppression. The V call is TRBV7-2, the J call TRBJ1-2; possible D gene TRBD1, 6 bases. This TCR was recovered from an adult with an advanced solid tumor such as melanoma, head and neck, liver or kidney cancer. The sample was CD4+ or CD8+ T cells sorted from blood, taken in a trial of the OX40 agonist ivuxolimab. CDR3 residues: CARRTVNGYTF. In DNA form, the CDR3 reads TGTGCCAGGCGGACAGTGAATGGCTACACCTTC.